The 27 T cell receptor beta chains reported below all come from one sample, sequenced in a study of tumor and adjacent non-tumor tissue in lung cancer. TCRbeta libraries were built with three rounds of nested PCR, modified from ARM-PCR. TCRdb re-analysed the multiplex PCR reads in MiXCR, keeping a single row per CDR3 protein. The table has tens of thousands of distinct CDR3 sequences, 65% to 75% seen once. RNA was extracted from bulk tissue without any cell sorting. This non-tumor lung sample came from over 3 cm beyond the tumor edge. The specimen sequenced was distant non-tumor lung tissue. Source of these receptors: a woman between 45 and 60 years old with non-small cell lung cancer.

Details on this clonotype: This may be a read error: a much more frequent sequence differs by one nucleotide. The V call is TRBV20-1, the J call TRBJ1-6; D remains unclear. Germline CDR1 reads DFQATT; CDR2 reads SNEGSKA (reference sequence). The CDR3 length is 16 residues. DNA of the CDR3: TGCACTGCTAGAGATCGGTCCTTCCAACTCAATTCACCCCTCCACTTT. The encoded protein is CTARDRSFQLNSPLHF.

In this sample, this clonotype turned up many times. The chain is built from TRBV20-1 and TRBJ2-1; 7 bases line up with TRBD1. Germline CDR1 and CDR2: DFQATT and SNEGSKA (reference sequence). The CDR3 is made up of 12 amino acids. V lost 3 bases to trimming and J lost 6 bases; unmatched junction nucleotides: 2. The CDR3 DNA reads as TGCAGTGCTAGTAGACAGGGCAATGAGCAGTTCTTC. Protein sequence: CSASRQGNEQFF.

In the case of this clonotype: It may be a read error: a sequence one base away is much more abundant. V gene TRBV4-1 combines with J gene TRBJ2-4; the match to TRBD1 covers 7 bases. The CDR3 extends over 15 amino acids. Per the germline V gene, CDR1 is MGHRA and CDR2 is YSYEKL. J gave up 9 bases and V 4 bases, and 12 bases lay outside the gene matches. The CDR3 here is CASSLADRAESIQYF. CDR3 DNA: TGCGCCAGCAGCCTAGCTGACAGGGCGGAAAGCATTCAGTACTTC.

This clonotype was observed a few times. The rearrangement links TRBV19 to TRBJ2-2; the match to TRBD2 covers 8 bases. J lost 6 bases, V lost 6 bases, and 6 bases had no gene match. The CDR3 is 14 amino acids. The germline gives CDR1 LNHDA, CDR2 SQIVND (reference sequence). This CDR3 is CASSRGGWAGELFF. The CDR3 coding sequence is TGTGCCAGTAGCCGGGGGGGGTGGGCCGGGGAGCTGTTTTTT.

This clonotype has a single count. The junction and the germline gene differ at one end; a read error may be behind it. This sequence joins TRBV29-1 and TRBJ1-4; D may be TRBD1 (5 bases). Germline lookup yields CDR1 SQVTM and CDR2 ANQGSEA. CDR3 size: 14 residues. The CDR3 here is CSVEGVRGDEKLFF. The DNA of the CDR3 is TGCAGCGTTGAAGGTGTCCGGGGGGATGAAAAACTGTTCTTT.

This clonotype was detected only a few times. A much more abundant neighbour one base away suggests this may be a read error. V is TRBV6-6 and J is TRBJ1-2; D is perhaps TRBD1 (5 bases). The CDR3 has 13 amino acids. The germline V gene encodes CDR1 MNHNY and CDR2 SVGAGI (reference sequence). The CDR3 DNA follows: TGTGCCAGCAGTTACGGGGCCCTCTATGGCTACATCTTC. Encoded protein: CASSYGALYGYIF.

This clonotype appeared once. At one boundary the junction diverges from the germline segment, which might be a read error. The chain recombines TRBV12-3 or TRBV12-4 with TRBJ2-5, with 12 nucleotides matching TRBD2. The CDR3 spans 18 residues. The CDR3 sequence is CVSTTKPGLAGRVGTQYF. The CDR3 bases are TGTGTCAGCACCACTAAACCCGGACTAGCGGGAAGAGTTGGGACCCAGTACTTC.

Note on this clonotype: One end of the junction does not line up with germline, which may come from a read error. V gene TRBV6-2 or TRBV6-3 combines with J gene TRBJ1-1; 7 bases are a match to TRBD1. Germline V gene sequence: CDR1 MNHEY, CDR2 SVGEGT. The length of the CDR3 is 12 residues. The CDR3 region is CASRVGDSGDFF. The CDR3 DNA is TGTGCTAGCAGAGTAGGGGACAGCGGAGATTTCTTT.

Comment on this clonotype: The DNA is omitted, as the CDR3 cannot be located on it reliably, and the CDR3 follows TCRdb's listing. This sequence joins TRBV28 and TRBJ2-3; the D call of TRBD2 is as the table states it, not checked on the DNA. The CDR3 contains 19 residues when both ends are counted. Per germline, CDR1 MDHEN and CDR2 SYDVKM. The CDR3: CASSQPLLPWAGGTDTLYF.

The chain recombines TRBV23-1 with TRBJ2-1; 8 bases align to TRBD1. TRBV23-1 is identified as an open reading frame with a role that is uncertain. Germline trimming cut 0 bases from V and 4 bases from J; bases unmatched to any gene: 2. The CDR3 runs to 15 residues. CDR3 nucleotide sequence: TGCGCCAGCAGTCAATCGAGGGACAGGTACAATGAGCAGTTCTTC. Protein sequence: CASSQSRDRYNEQFF.

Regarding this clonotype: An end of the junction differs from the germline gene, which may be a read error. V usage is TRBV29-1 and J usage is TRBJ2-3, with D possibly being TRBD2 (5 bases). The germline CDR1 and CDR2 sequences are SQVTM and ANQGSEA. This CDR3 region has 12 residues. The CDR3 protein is CSVDRGWDTQYF. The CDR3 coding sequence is TGTAGCGTTGACCGTGGGTGGGATACGCAGTATTTT.

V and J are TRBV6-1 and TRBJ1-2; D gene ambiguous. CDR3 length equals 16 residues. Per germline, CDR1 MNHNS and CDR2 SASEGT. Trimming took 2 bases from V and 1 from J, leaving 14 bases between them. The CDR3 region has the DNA TGTGCCAGCAGTGAACAGAAGGGAACACTTAACTATGGCTACACCTTC. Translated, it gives CASSEQKGTLNYGYTF.

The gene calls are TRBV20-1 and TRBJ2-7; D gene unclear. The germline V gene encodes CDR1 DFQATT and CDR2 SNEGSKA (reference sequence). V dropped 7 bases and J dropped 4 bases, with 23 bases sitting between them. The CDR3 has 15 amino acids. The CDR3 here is CSVRDILLPHYEQYF. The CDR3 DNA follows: TGCAGTGTTAGGGATATTTTACTCCCCCATTACGAGCAGTACTTC.

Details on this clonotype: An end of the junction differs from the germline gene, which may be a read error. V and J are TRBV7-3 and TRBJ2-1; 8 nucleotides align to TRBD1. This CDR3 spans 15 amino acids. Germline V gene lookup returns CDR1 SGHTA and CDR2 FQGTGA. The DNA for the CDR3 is TGTGGCAGCAGCTTGACAGGGGACGCCTACAATGCGCAGTTCTTC. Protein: CGSSLTGDAYNAQFF.

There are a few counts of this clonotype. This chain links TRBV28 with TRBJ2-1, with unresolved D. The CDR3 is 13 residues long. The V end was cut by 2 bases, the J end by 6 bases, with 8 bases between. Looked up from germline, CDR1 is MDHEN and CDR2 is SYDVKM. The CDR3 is CASSLVSGNEQFF. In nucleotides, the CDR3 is TGTGCCAGCAGTTTAGTTTCGGGCAATGAGCAGTTCTTC. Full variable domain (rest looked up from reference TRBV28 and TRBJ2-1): DVKVTQSSRYLVKRTGEKVFLECVQDMDHENMFWYRQDPGLGLRLIYFSYDVKMKEKGDIPEGYSVSREKKERFSLILESASTNQTSMYLCASSLVSGNEQFFGPGTRLTVL.

CDR3 amino acids: CASSQLAGARNTQHF. The CDR3 region has the DNA TGTGCCAGCAGCCAATTAGCGGGAGCAAGAAATACGCAGCATTTT. This chain uses TRBV5-6 with TRBJ2-3; D is ambiguous. The J call may be mistaken, given a closer DNA end match to TRBJ1-5. Germline CDR1 reads SGHDT; CDR2 reads YYEEEE. There are 15 residues in the CDR3.

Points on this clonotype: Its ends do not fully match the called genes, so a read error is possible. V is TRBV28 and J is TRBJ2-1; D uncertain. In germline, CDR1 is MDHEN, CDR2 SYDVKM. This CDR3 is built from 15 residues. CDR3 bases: TGTACCAGCAAATCTTCGGGCTTATCCTACAATGAGCAGTTCTTC. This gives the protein CTSKSSGLSYNEQFF. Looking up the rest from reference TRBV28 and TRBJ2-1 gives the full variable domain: DVKVTQSSRYLVKRTGEKVFLECVQDMDHENMFWYRQDPGLGLRLIYFSYDVKMKEKGDIPEGYSVSREKKERFSLILESASTNQTSMYLCTSKSSGLSYNEQFFGPGTRLTVL.

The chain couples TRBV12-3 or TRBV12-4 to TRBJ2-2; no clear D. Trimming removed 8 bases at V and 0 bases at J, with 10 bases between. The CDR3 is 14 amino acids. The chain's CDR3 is CASRSMANTGELFF. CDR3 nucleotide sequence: TGTGCCAGCCGATCTATGGCGAACACCGGGGAGCTGTTTTTT.

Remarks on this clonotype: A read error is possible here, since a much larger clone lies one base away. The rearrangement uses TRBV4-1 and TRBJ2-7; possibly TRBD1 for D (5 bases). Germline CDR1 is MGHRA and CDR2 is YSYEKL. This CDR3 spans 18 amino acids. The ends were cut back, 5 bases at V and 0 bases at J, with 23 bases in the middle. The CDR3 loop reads CASSKSWTLGRFSYEQYF. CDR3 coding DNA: TGCGCCAGCAGCAAGAGTTGGACACTCGGCCGCTTCTCCTACGAGCAGTACTTC.

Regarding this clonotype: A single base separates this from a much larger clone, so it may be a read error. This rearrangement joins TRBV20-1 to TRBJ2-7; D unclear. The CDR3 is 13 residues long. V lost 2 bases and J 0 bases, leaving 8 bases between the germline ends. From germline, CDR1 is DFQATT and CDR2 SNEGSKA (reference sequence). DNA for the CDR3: TGCAGTGCTAGAAACGACCGCTCCTACGAGCAGTACTTC. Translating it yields CSARNDRSYEQYF.

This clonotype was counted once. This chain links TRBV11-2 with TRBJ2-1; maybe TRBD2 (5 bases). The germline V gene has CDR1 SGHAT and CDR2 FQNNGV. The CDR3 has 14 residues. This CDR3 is CGSNFNPGTNEQFF. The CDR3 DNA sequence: TGTGGAAGCAACTTTAATCCGGGAACGAATGAGCAGTTCTTC. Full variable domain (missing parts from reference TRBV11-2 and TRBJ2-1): EAGVAQSPRYKIIEKRQSVAFWCNPISGHATLYWYQQILGQGPKLLIQFQNNGVVDDSQLPKDRFSAERLKGVDSTLKIQPAKLEDSAVYLCGSNFNPGTNEQFFGPGTRLTVL.

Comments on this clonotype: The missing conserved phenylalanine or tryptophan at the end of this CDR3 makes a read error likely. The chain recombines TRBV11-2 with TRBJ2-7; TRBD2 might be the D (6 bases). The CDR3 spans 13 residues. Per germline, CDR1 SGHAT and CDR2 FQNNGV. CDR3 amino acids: CPISLAAGYEQYL. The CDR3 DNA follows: TGTCCCATCAGCTTAGCGGCTGGGTACGAGCAGTACTTA.

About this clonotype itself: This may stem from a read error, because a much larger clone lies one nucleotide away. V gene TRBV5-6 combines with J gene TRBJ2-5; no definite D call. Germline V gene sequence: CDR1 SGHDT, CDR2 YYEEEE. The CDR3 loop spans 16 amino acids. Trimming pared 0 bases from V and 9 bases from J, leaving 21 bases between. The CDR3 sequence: CASSLGGRTQYEAQYF. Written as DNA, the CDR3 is TGTGCCAGCAGCTTGGGGGGAAGAACCCAATACGAGGCCCAGTACTTC.

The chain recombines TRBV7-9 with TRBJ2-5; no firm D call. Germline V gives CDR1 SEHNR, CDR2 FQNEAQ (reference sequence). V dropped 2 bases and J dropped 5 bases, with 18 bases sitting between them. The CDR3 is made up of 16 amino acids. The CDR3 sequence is CASSLLHSRLSETQYF. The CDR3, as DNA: TGTGCCAGCAGCTTACTTCACAGCAGGCTGTCGGAGACCCAGTACTTC.

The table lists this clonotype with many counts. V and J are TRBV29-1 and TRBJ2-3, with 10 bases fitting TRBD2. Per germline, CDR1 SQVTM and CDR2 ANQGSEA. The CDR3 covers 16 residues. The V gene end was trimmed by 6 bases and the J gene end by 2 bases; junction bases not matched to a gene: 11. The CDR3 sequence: CSVIYLAGVVTDTQYF. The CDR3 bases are TGCAGCGTAATATACCTAGCGGGAGTGGTCACAGATACGCAGTATTTT.

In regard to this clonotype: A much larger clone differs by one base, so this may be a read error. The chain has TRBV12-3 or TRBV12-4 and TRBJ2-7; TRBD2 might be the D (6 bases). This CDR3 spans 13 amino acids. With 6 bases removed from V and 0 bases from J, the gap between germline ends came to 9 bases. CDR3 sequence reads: CASSRESSYEQYF. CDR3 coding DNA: TGTGCCAGCAGCCGGGAGAGCTCCTACGAGCAGTACTTC.

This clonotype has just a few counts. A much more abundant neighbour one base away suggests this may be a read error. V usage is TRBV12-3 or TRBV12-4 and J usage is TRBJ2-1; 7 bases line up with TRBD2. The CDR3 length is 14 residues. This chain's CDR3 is CTSVPGGAYNEQFF. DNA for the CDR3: TGTACCAGCGTACCGGGAGGCGCCTACAATGAGCAGTTCTTC.